The 32 T cell receptor beta chains in this list originate from one sample, sequenced in a study of CD8+ T cells in alopecia areata. Treatment reported: oral pan-JAK inhibitor, 5-10 mg twice daily. As the sequencing template, cDNA was produced by extracting RNA and reverse transcribing it. Using immunoSEQ multiplex PCR, the repertoire was profiled, and TCRdb retains in-frame clones only, with some absent. This sample yields fewer than 250,000 clones, of which under 80% are seen a single time; 1.3% belongs to the top ten. The sample here was CD4+ T cells sorted from blood, taken between weeks 49 and 50, from a patient treated with tofacitinib. These receptor sequences come from a human donor with alopecia areata.

V and J are TRBV5-1 and TRBJ1-1; TRBD1 matches 8 bases. Germline CDR1 and CDR2: SGHRS and YFSETQ. The CDR3 has 14 residues. V shed 2 bases and J 1 base; nucleotides not matched to a gene: 1. CDR3: CASSFGQGNTEAFF. CDR3 DNA: TGCGCCAGCAGCTTTGGACAGGGGAACACTGAAGCTTTCTTT. Supplemented by reference TRBV5-1 and TRBJ1-1, the full variable domain reads KAGVTQTPRYLIKTRGQQVTLSCSPISGHRSVSWYQQTPGQGLQFLFEYFSETQRNKGNFPGRFSGRQFSNSRSEMNVSTLELGDSALYLCASSFGQGNTEAFFGQGTRLTVV.

The chain uses TRBV28 and TRBJ2-2; 10 nucleotides align to TRBD1. The CDR3 runs 13 residues. V lost 10 bases to trimming and J lost 6 bases; unmatched junction nucleotides: 5. Germline V gives CDR1 MDHEN, CDR2 SYDVKM. In DNA form, the CDR3 reads TGTGCCACCAGGACAGGGGGGTCCGGGGAGCTGTTTTTT. Its translation: CATRTGGSGELFF.

The V and J genes are TRBV4-3 and TRBJ2-1; D call uncertain. This CDR3 has 14 residues. The germline V and J ends were trimmed by 1 base and 6 bases, with 10 bases remaining between them. Germline V gene lookup returns CDR1 LGHNA and CDR2 YSLEER. The CDR3: CASSQVFSSNEQFF. DNA for the CDR3: TGCGCCAGCAGCCAAGTTTTTAGTTCCAATGAGCAGTTCTTC.

V is TRBV7-2 and J is TRBJ2-7; D is unresolved. This CDR3 contains 13 residues. Germline loops: CDR1 SGHTA, CDR2 FQGNSA. Trimming shortened V by 2 bases and J by 1 base, and 6 bases separated the two germline ends. The DNA for the CDR3 is TGTGCCAGCAGCTTACCCGCTTCCTACGAGCAGTACTTC. Protein sequence: CASSLPASYEQYF. Complete variable domain (other parts from reference TRBV7-2 and TRBJ2-7): GAGVSQSPSNKVTEKGKDVELRCDPISGHTALYWYRQSLGQGLEFLIYFQGNSAPDKSGLPSDRFSAERTGGSVSTLTIQRTQQEDSAVYLCASSLPASYEQYFGPGTRLTVT.

The chain carries TRBV11-2 and TRBJ2-1; maybe TRBD2 (5 bases). Trimming stripped 7 bases from V and 6 bases from J, with 19 bases between. The CDR3 has 15 residues. Germline-derived CDR1 and CDR2 are SGHAT and FQNNGV. CDR3 protein: CASTIATLHRNEQFF. The DNA of the CDR3 is TGTGCCAGCACTATAGCGACCCTTCATCGCAATGAGCAGTTCTTC.

The J gene is TRBJ2-3, the V gene TRBV18; 9 bases agree with TRBD2. This CDR3 has 17 amino acids. The V and J ends lost 1 base and 6 bases, in that order; junction bases with no gene match: 11. Germline CDR1 and CDR2: KGHSH and LQKENI. CDR3 coding DNA: TGTGCCAGCTCACCACTCCCAGGCGGGGGGGCCCGCGATACGCAGTATTTT. It codes for CASSPLPGGGARDTQYF.

The rearrangement links TRBV30 to TRBJ1-2, with 8 nucleotides matching TRBD1. V shed 1 base and J 8 bases; nucleotides not matched to a gene: 6. This CDR3 has 13 residues. Germline V CDR1 and CDR2: GTSNPN, SVGIG (reference sequence). Written as DNA, the CDR3 is TGTGCCTGGAGTGGCCCGACAGGGGCCGGCTACACCTTC. It specifies CAWSGPTGAGYTF.

A word on this clone: One end of the junction varies from germline; a read error may be responsible. The rearrangement uses TRBV6-4 and TRBJ1-1; D call uncertain. The germline V gene encodes CDR1 MRHNA and CDR2 SNTAGT. There are 12 residues in the CDR3. This CDR3 is CASSDYKGIALF. The CDR3 region has the DNA TGTGCCAGCAGTGACTATAAAGGGATAGCTCTCTTT.

The chain recombines TRBV29-1 with TRBJ2-3; maybe TRBD2 (5 bases). There are 18 residues in the CDR3. Looked up from germline, CDR1 is SQVTM and CDR2 is ANQGSEA. Trimming removed 0 bases from V and 2 bases from J, with 21 bases in between. CDR3 nucleotide sequence: TGCAGCGTTGAAGATCGACGACTTACCGGGAAGCACACAGATACGCAGTATTTT. It yields the protein CSVEDRRLTGKHTDTQYF.

This sequence joins TRBV29-1 and TRBJ1-5; 7 nucleotides line up with TRBD1. The CDR3 length is 13 residues. From germline, CDR1 is SQVTM and CDR2 ANQGSEA. With 6 bases clipped from V and 7 bases from J, the junction kept 9 bases outside the gene matches. The CDR3 coding sequence is TGCAGCGTAGCACAGGGGTGGGGACAGCCCCAGCATTTT. Its translation is CSVAQGWGQPQHF.

The chain is built from TRBV7-9 and TRBJ2-7; D is uncertain. Germline V gene lookup returns CDR1 SEHNR and CDR2 FQNEAQ (reference sequence). The CDR3 runs to 13 residues. V was pared by 5 bases and J by 2 bases, with 10 bases between. CDR3 coding DNA: TGTGCCAGCAGCGCTTCCGGACCCTACGAGCAGTACTTC. Translating it yields CASSASGPYEQYF.

This CDR3 is CAWSGDSSGNTIYF. The CDR3, as DNA: TGTGCCTGGAGTGGGGACAGCTCTGGAAACACCATATATTTT. V and J are TRBV30 and TRBJ1-3, with 7 positions matching TRBD1. J lost 0 bases, V lost 1 base, and 0 bases had no gene match. Germline CDR1 is GTSNPN and CDR2 is SVGIG (reference sequence). The CDR3 totals 14 residues.

This chain links TRBV19 with TRBJ1-1; TRBD1 aligns across 7 bases. The CDR3 loop spans 13 amino acids. V lost 3 bases to trimming and J lost 6 bases; unmatched junction nucleotides: 4. Germline V lookup: CDR1 LNHDA, CDR2 SQIVND (reference sequence). The CDR3 DNA sequence: TGTGCCAGTAGTATTCCTCAGGGGGCTGAAGCTTTCTTT. Translated: CASSIPQGAEAFF.

This rearrangement joins TRBV5-1 to TRBJ2-5; 11 bases fit TRBD2. The V gene's germline CDR1 is SGHRS and CDR2 YFSETQ. The CDR3 extends over 14 amino acids. The trim removed 8 bases at V and 4 bases at J, leaving 7 bases unmatched. CDR3 loop: CASSSGGPSETQYF. Written as DNA, the CDR3 is TGCGCCAGTTCTAGCGGGGGGCCTTCAGAGACCCAGTACTTC.

This clone was detected only a few times. The gene calls are TRBV5-1 and TRBJ1-1; D ambiguous. V was trimmed by 1 base and J by 2 bases, leaving 0 bases between them. Germline V gene data show CDR1 as SGHRS and CDR2 as YFSETQ. CDR3 size: 11 residues. The CDR3 spells CASSLNTEAFF. In DNA, the CDR3 is TGCGCCAGCAGCTTGAACACTGAAGCTTTCTTT.

The CDR3 DNA reads TGCGCCAGCAGCCCCGAGGGGGCGCTTTCCGGGGCCAACGTCCTGACTTTC. This sequence encodes CASSPEGALSGANVLTF. J is TRBJ2-6 and V is TRBV5-1, with TRBD1 matching 7 bases. CDR1 is SGHRS and CDR2 is YFSETQ in the germline V gene. The CDR3 spans 17 residues. Trimming cost V 4 bases and J 4 bases; bases outside gene matches: 11.

The chain employs TRBV6-4 and TRBJ1-6; weak D call: TRBD1 (6 bases). Germline CDR1 reads MRHNA; CDR2 reads SNTAGT. V gave up 6 bases and J gave up 7 bases, with 13 bases separating them. This CDR3 is 14 amino acids long. The CDR3 sequence is CASSPQRGNSPLHF. CDR3 DNA sequence: TGTGCCAGCAGCCCACAGAGGGGGAATTCACCCCTCCACTTT.

The V gene is TRBV10-3, the J gene TRBJ2-1, with 8 positions matching TRBD2. The CDR3 spans 16 residues. J was trimmed by 5 bases and V by 4 bases; bases with no gene match: 10. Germline CDR1 and CDR2: ENHRY and SYGVKD. CDR3 sequence reads: CAISGVAGPPDNEQFF. CDR3 coding DNA: TGTGCCATCAGTGGAGTAGCGGGGCCCCCCGACAATGAGCAGTTCTTC.

V is TRBV10-3 and J is TRBJ1-1; perhaps TRBD1 as D (6 bases). The CDR3 consists of 14 residues. From germline, CDR1 is ENHRY and CDR2 SYGVKD. Trimming took 4 bases from V and 2 from J, leaving 11 bases between them. CDR3 nucleotides: TGTGCCATCAGTGGGGTCGGGGGCAACACTGAAGCTTTCTTT. Translated: CAISGVGGNTEAFF.

CDR3 amino acids: CASSAYSRSREKLFF. Here the CDR3 DNA reads TGTGCCAGCAGTGCCTACAGTCGTTCAAGGGAAAAACTGTTTTTT. The chain carries TRBV25-1 and TRBJ1-4; D unclear. The CDR3 length is 15 residues. Looked up from germline, CDR1 is MGHDK and CDR2 is SYGVNS. Trimming pared 4 bases from V and 8 bases from J, leaving 17 bases between.

The chain is built from TRBV2 and TRBJ2-3, with a possible D match to TRBD1 (6 bases). CDR3 length: 16 amino acids. The V gene's germline CDR1 is SNHLY and CDR2 FYNNEI. Trimming removed 8 bases at V and 1 base at J, with 19 bases between. The CDR3 spells CASVPRGVARTDTQYF. The DNA of the CDR3 is TGTGCCAGCGTTCCCAGGGGTGTTGCACGCACAGATACGCAGTATTTT.

The V gene is TRBV29-1, the J gene TRBJ2-5; 9 bases are shared with TRBD1. CDR3 size: 14 residues. V dropped 4 bases and J dropped 2; count of bases not matched to a gene: 5. Germline V lookup: CDR1 SQVTM, CDR2 ANQGSEA. The CDR3 DNA follows: TGCAGCGTTGCCGCCGGGACAGGGCAAGAGACCCAGTACTTC. This sequence encodes CSVAAGTGQETQYF. Drawing the rest from reference TRBV29-1 and TRBJ2-5, the complete variable domain is SAVISQKPSRDICQRGTSLTIQCQVDSQVTMMFWYRQQPGQSLTLIATANQGSEATYESGFVIDKFPISRPNLTFSTLTVSNMSPEDSSIYLCSVAAGTGQETQYFGPGTRLLVL.

The V call is TRBV6-4, the J call TRBJ2-2, with D possibly matching TRBD1 (6 bases). V shed 6 bases and J shed 1 base, with 9 bases lying between them. Germline CDR1 reads MRHNA; CDR2 reads SNTAGT. CDR3 length: 14 amino acids. The CDR3 spells CASSEQGNTGELFF. The CDR3 nucleotides read TGTGCCAGCAGCGAACAGGGGAACACCGGGGAGCTGTTTTTT.

This clone occurred a few times. The chain links TRBV2 to TRBJ1-2; D ambiguous. The CDR3 runs 15 residues. Trimming stripped 7 bases from V and 2 bases from J, with 17 bases between. The V gene's germline CDR1 is SNHLY and CDR2 FYNNEI. CDR3 region: CASTLDVQLNYGYTF. The CDR3 coding sequence is TGTGCCAGCACCCTGGACGTCCAGCTCAACTATGGCTACACCTTC. Full variable domain (remainder filled in from reference TRBV2 and TRBJ1-2): EPEVTQTPSHQVTQMGQEVILRCVPISNHLYFYWYRQILGQKVEFLVSFYNNEISEKSEIFDDQFSVERPDGSNFTLKIRSTKLEDSAMYFCASTLDVQLNYGYTFGSGTRLTVV.

This clone came up a few times. The CDR3 region is CSVVGVGSTDTQYF. In nucleotides, the CDR3 is TGCAGCGTTGTAGGGGTTGGGAGCACAGATACGCAGTATTTT. J is TRBJ2-3 and V is TRBV29-1; D is perhaps TRBD1 (5 bases). The CDR3 length is 14 residues. Deletions cut 4 bases from V and 0 bases from J, with 11 bases between. Germline values: CDR1 SQVTM, CDR2 ANQGSEA.

This clone was seen more than once but under ten times. The rearrangement uses TRBV19 and TRBJ1-1; D perhaps matches TRBD1 (5 bases). Germline-derived CDR1 and CDR2 are LNHDA and SQIVND (reference sequence). The CDR3 has 15 residues. V lost 5 bases to trimming and J lost 0 bases, with 13 bases between them. The CDR3 DNA reads TGTGCCAGTAGTCGTTCCACAGGAGTGAACACTGAAGCTTTCTTT. Translating gives CASSRSTGVNTEAFF.

This chain joins TRBV5-6 and TRBJ1-2; D gene uncertain. Between the trimmed V and J ends, which lost 7 bases and 4 bases, there was a span of 11 bases. The CDR3 contains 12 residues. The germline V gene has CDR1 SGHDT and CDR2 YYEEEE. The DNA for the CDR3 is TGTGCCAGCGGACCGAAGGGCTATGGCTACACCTTC. This encodes CASGPKGYGYTF.

In this sample, this clone turned up many times. The CDR3 reads CASSSTGWGQTYEQYF. For the CDR3, the DNA is TGTGCCAGCAGCTCGACCGGATGGGGACAGACCTACGAGCAGTACTTC. The chain recombines TRBV11-2 with TRBJ2-7; 7 bases line up with TRBD1. This CDR3 region has 16 residues. V gave up 4 bases and J gave up 2 bases; unmatched junction bases: 11. Germline CDR1 reads SGHAT; CDR2 reads FQNNGV.

This clone was detected only a few times. V gene TRBV19 combines with J gene TRBJ2-1, with a weak D call TRBD2 (6 bases). The V end lost 8 bases, the J end lost 0 bases, and 11 bases lay between the germline ends. From germline, CDR1 is LNHDA and CDR2 SQIVND (reference sequence). The CDR3 loop spans 14 amino acids. The DNA of the CDR3 is TGTGCCAGTGAGGAGGGGAGCTCCTACAATGAGCAGTTCTTC. Its translation is CASEEGSSYNEQFF.

This sequence joins TRBV28 and TRBJ2-3; D gene uncertain. This CDR3 is built from 12 residues. V dropped 6 bases and J dropped 8 bases, with 12 bases sitting between them. Germline CDR1 is MDHEN and CDR2 is SYDVKM. CDR3 DNA sequence: TGTGCCAGCAGCCTCTTTTTGGGTACGCAGTATTTT. Translation gives CASSLFLGTQYF.

The CDR3 DNA reads TGTGCCAGCAGCCGAACTACAGGGCCGGATGAGCAGTTCTTC. This gives the protein CASSRTTGPDEQFF. This chain links TRBV2 with TRBJ2-1; the D gene is possibly TRBD1 (6 bases). The V gene's germline CDR1 is SNHLY and CDR2 FYNNEI. V was cut by 6 bases and J by 8 bases, with 17 bases left in between. This CDR3 comprises 14 residues.

In the case of this clone: The sample contains more than one DNA sequence encoding this CDR3. CDR3 sequence: CSVEDPGTEAFF. The CDR3 DNA sequence: TGCAGCGTTGAAGATCCAGGCACTGAAGCTTTCTTT. The V call is TRBV29-1, the J call TRBJ1-1; D not certain. Looked up from germline, CDR1 is SQVTM and CDR2 is ANQGSEA. The CDR3 is 12 amino acids. Trimming removed 0 bases from V and 4 bases from J, with 6 bases in between.